This TCR beta chain is from a study of blood T cell repertoires in COVID-19. Study details: The analysed material was cDNA or gDNA that came from T cells, B-cell-depleted T cells, or PBMCs.

Assignments of participants to cohorts depended upon their own reported clinical history. Germline V gives CDR1 MNHEY, CDR2 SVGAGI. This CDR3 contains 11 residues. Trimming removed 9 bases from V and 4 bases from J, with 7 bases in between. Method: immunoSEQ multiplex PCR; TCRdb's copy keeps in-frame clones and lacks some. In the table there are around 230,000 clones, 80% to 90% of which are singletons. V is TRBV6-5 and J is TRBJ1-5; D unresolved. This sequence was found in a woman in her thirties or forties with acute COVID-19. The sequenced sample consisted of PBMCs or T cells enriched from blood (not recorded which). In DNA form, the CDR3 reads TGTGCCAGTTCTCGTAATCAGCCCCAGCATTTT. Protein product: CASSRNQPQHF.